Sequencing of this T cell receptor beta chain was carried out in a study of blood T cell repertoires in COVID-19. Overall study context: Sites in the United States, Italy and Spain provided acute and convalescent COVID-19 samples. T cells, B-cell-depleted T cells, or PBMCs provided the cDNA or gDNA that served as material.

Source study methods: Amplifying reference gene primers gave estimates of nucleated cell counts. Clones were read by immunoSEQ multiplex PCR, and TCRdb kept only the in-frame ones, dropping some. That table supplies the V and J calls and clone size; D and trimming were determined from the DNA. The sample carries 150,000 to 200,000 clones, roughly nine tenths recorded once. CDR1 is SGHTA, CDR2 FQGNSA, per germline. There are 14 residues in the CDR3. Trimming removed 2 bases at V and 0 bases at J, with 4 bases between. The specimen sequenced was peripheral blood. The TCR comes from a man aged 55 to 70 with acute or convalescent COVID-19. The genes are TRBV7-2 and TRBJ1-4, with D hard to call. The CDR3 region is CASSLSATNEKLFF. The CDR3 DNA reads TGTGCCAGCAGCTTAAGCGCAACTAATGAAAAACTGTTTTTT.